Below, 27 T cell receptor beta chains from the same sample are listed, as sequenced in a study of blood T cell repertoires in COVID-19. The protocol was immunoSEQ multiplex PCR, while the TCRdb copy is restricted to in-frame clones and leaves out a portion. Among a few hundred thousand clones listed, approximately 93% were seen once. The sequenced sample consisted of PBMCs or T cells enriched from blood (not recorded which). These receptors were taken from a woman between 40 and 55 years old who had been exposed to COVID-19.

This rearrangement joins TRBV5-1 to TRBJ2-7; no clear D. Germline CDR1 is SGHRS and CDR2 is YFSETQ. The CDR3 loop spans 12 amino acids. Trimming took 0 bases from V and 3 from J, leaving 4 bases between them. The CDR3 nucleotides read TGCGCCAGCAGCTTGGTCAGCTACGAGCAGTACTTC. Residues: CASSLVSYEQYF.

The chain is built from TRBV10-3 and TRBJ2-1, with TRBD2 identical over 7 bases. The ends lost 4 bases at V and 8 bases at J; junction bases unmatched: 14. The CDR3 totals 16 residues. Germline assignment: CDR1 ENHRY and CDR2 SYGVKD. CDR3 DNA sequence: TGTGCCATCAGTGTTCAGGTAGCGGGCGGTAGGGATGAGCAGTTCTTC. As protein: CAISVQVAGGRDEQFF.

The chain carries TRBV5-1 and TRBJ1-5; D unresolved. Trimming pared 4 bases from V and 1 base from J, leaving 12 bases between. Germline V gene lookup returns CDR1 SGHRS and CDR2 YFSETQ. CDR3 size: 15 residues. Here the CDR3 DNA reads TGCGCCAGCAGCCCCTTGGGCAGGAGCAATCAGCCCCAGCATTTT. This gives the protein CASSPLGRSNQPQHF.

A single count supports this clone. J is TRBJ1-4 and V is TRBV11-3; a possible D gene is TRBD1 (6 bases). In germline, CDR1 is SGHNT, CDR2 YENEEA. Trimming removed 2 bases from V and 8 bases from J, with 9 bases in between. The CDR3 has 13 residues. DNA of the CDR3: TGTGCCAGCAGCTTAAGGGGGGGCGAAAAACTGTTTTTT. It translates to CASSLRGGEKLFF. Using reference TRBV11-3 and TRBJ1-4 for the parts outside the CDR3, the full variable domain is EAGVVQSPRYKIIEKKQPVAFWCNPISGHNTLYWYLQNLGQGPELLIRYENEEAVDDSQLPKDRFSAERLKGVDSTLKIQPAELGDSAVYLCASSLRGGEKLFFGSGTQLSVL.

The chain links TRBV5-6 to TRBJ1-1, with no clear D. Germline V CDR1 and CDR2: SGHDT, YYEEEE. V was trimmed by 4 bases and J by 4 bases, leaving 14 bases between them. The CDR3 is 14 residues long. This CDR3 reads CASSPFAGFTEAFF. The CDR3 nucleotides are TGTGCCAGCAGCCCATTCGCGGGATTCACTGAAGCTTTCTTT.

V and J are TRBV11-3 and TRBJ1-1; 7 positions agree with TRBD1. Germline CDR1 and CDR2: SGHNT and YENEEA. The CDR3 is 13 residues long. The V and J ends lost 5 bases and 8 bases, in that order; junction bases with no gene match: 8. The CDR3 region is CASSRRRDSEAFF. CDR3 nucleotide sequence: TGTGCCAGCAGCCGGCGCCGGGACAGCGAAGCTTTCTTT. The full variable domain, completed using reference TRBV11-3 and TRBJ1-1, is EAGVVQSPRYKIIEKKQPVAFWCNPISGHNTLYWYLQNLGQGPELLIRYENEEAVDDSQLPKDRFSAERLKGVDSTLKIQPAELGDSAVYLCASSRRRDSEAFFGQGTRLTVV.

This chain uses TRBV11-2 with TRBJ1-2; 8 nucleotides agree with TRBD1. J lost 4 bases, V lost 2 bases, and 18 bases had no gene match. Per germline, CDR1 SGHAT and CDR2 FQNNGV. This CDR3 spans 19 amino acids. In DNA form, the CDR3 reads TGTGCCAGCAGCTTAATCCTCCCGGGACAGGCATCCCTAACCTATGGCTACACCTTC. This translates into CASSLILPGQASLTYGYTF.

The chain couples TRBV9 to TRBJ1-2; D is unresolved. Trimming took off 0 bases at V and 2 bases at J, with 8 bases between the two ends. The CDR3 length is 14 residues. Germline lookup yields CDR1 SGDLS and CDR2 YYNGEE. As DNA, the CDR3 is TGTGCCAGCAGCGTAGATGGAGGGAACTATGGCTACACCTTC. This encodes CASSVDGGNYGYTF.

The CDR3 reads CASSFRQVTEAFF. CDR3 in DNA: TGTGCCAGCAGCTTCCGACAGGTCACTGAAGCTTTCTTT. This rearrangement joins TRBV7-9 to TRBJ1-1; weak D call: TRBD1 (6 bases). This CDR3 is 13 amino acids long. Trimming stripped 3 bases from V and 4 bases from J, with 9 bases between. The germline V gene encodes CDR1 SEHNR and CDR2 FQNEAQ (reference sequence).

The rearrangement links TRBV7-6 to TRBJ2-1; D might be TRBD2 (5 bases). This CDR3 has 15 residues. Germline assignment: CDR1 SGHVS and CDR2 FNYEAQ. V lost 5 bases to trimming and J lost 6 bases, with 17 bases between them. This chain's CDR3 is CASSPTGGFPNEQFF. In DNA, the CDR3 is TGTGCCAGCAGCCCCACCGGCGGGTTCCCCAATGAGCAGTTCTTC.

CDR3 protein: CASSQEQINTGELFF. CDR3 in DNA: TGCGCCAGCAGCCAAGAACAGATAAACACCGGGGAGCTGTTTTTT. The V gene is TRBV4-3, the J gene TRBJ2-2; D remains ambiguous. CDR3 length: 15 residues. V was shortened by 0 bases and J by 2 bases, with 7 bases between the two germline ends. Germline CDR1 LGHNA, CDR2 YSLEER.

The V gene is TRBV18, the J gene TRBJ1-1; possibly TRBD1 for D (6 bases). CDR3 length: 14 residues. Trimming left V 0 bases short and J 5 bases short, with 10 bases between. Germline CDR1 reads KGHSH; CDR2 reads LQKENI. As DNA, the CDR3 is TGTGCCAGCTCACCACCACAGGGTGGGACTGAAGCTTTCTTT. Protein sequence: CASSPPQGGTEAFF.

This chain uses TRBV5-8 with TRBJ1-1; 7 positions agree with TRBD1. The V segment lost 4 bases and the J segment 1 base; nucleotides outside the gene matches: 7. Germline CDR1 reads SGHTS; CDR2 reads YDEGEE. The CDR3 sequence is 15 residues long. The CDR3 region has the DNA TGTGCCAGCAGCCCCCGGACAGGAACGAACACTGAAGCTTTCTTT. It yields the protein CASSPRTGTNTEAFF.

V usage is TRBV19 and J usage is TRBJ2-2; maybe TRBD2 (7 bases). The germline V gene has CDR1 LNHDA and CDR2 SQIVND (reference sequence). CDR3 size: 17 residues. The V end lost 5 bases, the J end lost 1 base, and 17 bases lay between the germline ends. The CDR3 is CASSAPREGGNTGELFF. Written as DNA, the CDR3 is TGTGCCAGTAGTGCCCCTAGGGAGGGGGGGAACACCGGGGAGCTGTTTTTT.

The chain links TRBV18 to TRBJ1-2; TRBD1 might be the D (5 bases). Germline CDR1 is KGHSH and CDR2 is LQKENI. V lost 3 bases and J lost 7, with 12 bases in between. The CDR3 sequence is 13 residues long. The CDR3 reads CASSPPAGGGYTF. DNA for the CDR3: TGTGCCAGCTCACCCCCGGCGGGGGGTGGCTACACCTTC.

This clone was found many times. CDR3 protein: CASSADRGLLTNEKLFF. The CDR3 DNA sequence: TGTGCCAGCAGCGCAGACAGGGGGCTGCTAACTAATGAAAAACTGTTTTTT. The gene calls are TRBV7-8 and TRBJ1-4; TRBD1 agrees at 10 bases. Looked up from germline, CDR1 is SGHVS and CDR2 is FQNEAQ. This CDR3 spans 17 amino acids. V dropped 5 bases and J dropped 1; count of bases not matched to a gene: 7. The whole variable domain, filled in from reference TRBV7-8 and TRBJ1-4, reads GAGVSQSPRYKVAKRGQDVALRCDPISGHVSLFWYQQALGQGPEFLTYFQNEAQLDKSGLPSDRFFAERPEGSVSTLKIQRTQQEDSAVYLCASSADRGLLTNEKLFFGSGTQLSVL.

The chain couples TRBV7-3 to TRBJ2-3; D might be TRBD1 (6 bases). This CDR3 is 14 amino acids long. From germline, CDR1 is SGHTA and CDR2 FQGTGA. The ends were cut back, 1 base at V and 5 bases at J, with 10 bases in the middle. CDR3 DNA sequence: TGTGCCAGCAGCTTAAGTGGGGGCCAAGATACGCAGTATTTT. Protein: CASSLSGGQDTQYF.

The CDR3 sequence: CASSLWTGSDTQYF. The CDR3 DNA sequence: TGTGCCAGCAGCCTATGGACAGGTTCCGATACGCAGTATTTT. This chain joins TRBV14 and TRBJ2-3, with 7 bases fitting TRBD1. Per germline, CDR1 SGHDN and CDR2 FVKESK. With 4 bases clipped from V and 6 bases from J, the junction kept 7 bases outside the gene matches. CDR3 size: 14 residues.

This chain connects TRBV4-3 to TRBJ2-7; 7 nucleotides agree with TRBD1. Germline trimming cut 1 base from V and 3 bases from J; bases unmatched to any gene: 9. This CDR3 is built from 16 residues. CDR1 is LGHNA, CDR2 YSLEER, per germline. CDR3 region: CASSQGRSAGGYEQYF. The CDR3 coding sequence is TGCGCCAGCAGCCAAGGGAGATCGGCAGGGGGCTACGAGCAGTACTTC.

The genes are TRBV7-3 and TRBJ2-1, with a possible D match to TRBD2 (6 bases). CDR1 and CDR2 from the germline V gene are SGHTA and FQGTGA. Trimming left V 4 bases short and J 5 bases short, with 15 bases between. This CDR3 is built from 15 residues. CDR3 coding DNA: TGTGCCAGCAGCTCCTCTGGCGGGGTGAACAATGAGCAGTTCTTC. It is translated as CASSSSGGVNNEQFF.

The chain joins TRBV7-3 to TRBJ1-1, with TRBD1 matching over 9 bases. The V segment lost 5 bases and the J segment 11 bases; nucleotides outside the gene matches: 9. This CDR3 spans 13 amino acids. Germline loops: CDR1 SGHTA, CDR2 FQGTGA. Here the CDR3 reads CASSLQQGARAFF. The DNA of the CDR3 is TGTGCCAGCAGCCTGCAACAGGGGGCCAGGGCTTTCTTT.

The genes are TRBV6-1 and TRBJ2-1, with 9 bases identical to TRBD2. V gave up 3 bases and J gave up 1 base; unmatched junction bases: 7. Germline V gene sequence: CDR1 MNHNS, CDR2 SASEGT. This CDR3 contains 17 residues. DNA for the CDR3: TGTGCCAGCAGTGACCCCCCTAGCGGGGCATCCTACAATGAGCAGTTCTTC. It is translated as CASSDPPSGASYNEQFF.

The chain employs TRBV29-1 and TRBJ1-4; 7 positions match TRBD1. V shed 7 bases, J shed 3 bases, and the junction held 5 bases outside the gene matches. Germline V gene sequence: CDR1 SQVTM, CDR2 ANQGSEA. CDR3 size: 13 residues. This CDR3 reads CSGYRGSNEKLFF. The DNA for the CDR3 is TGCAGCGGCTACAGGGGCTCTAATGAAAAACTGTTTTTT.

The rearrangement links TRBV6-1 to TRBJ1-5, with 7 bases matching TRBD1. Per germline, CDR1 MNHNS and CDR2 SASEGT. V shed 2 bases and J 5 bases; nucleotides not matched to a gene: 6. The CDR3 loop spans 15 amino acids. Written as DNA, the CDR3 is TGTGCCAGCAGTGAACCGGTAGGGGGCGATCAGCCCCAGCATTTT. It codes for CASSEPVGGDQPQHF.

This clone has just a few counts. The chain uses TRBV18 and TRBJ1-5; tentatively, D is TRBD1 (6 bases). CDR3 size: 15 residues. V gave up 2 bases and J gave up 5 bases, with 13 bases separating them. Germline-derived CDR1 and CDR2 are KGHSH and LQKENI. This CDR3 reads CASSPWGGADQPQHF. CDR3 bases: TGTGCCAGCTCACCATGGGGGGGGGCCGATCAGCCCCAGCATTTT. Filled out from reference TRBV18 and TRBJ1-5, the complete variable domain reads NAGVMQNPRHLVRRRGQEARLRCSPMKGHSHVYWYRQLPEEGLKFMVYLQKENIIDESGMPKERFSAEFPKEGPSILRIQQVVRGDSAAYFCASSPWGGADQPQHFGDGTRLSIL.

The genes are TRBV19 and TRBJ1-6, with TRBD1 matching 11 bases. CDR3 length: 14 residues. Germline CDR1 reads LNHDA; CDR2 reads SQIVND (reference sequence). Unmatched junction bases numbered 4, after V lost 6 bases and J lost 9 bases. DNA for the CDR3: TGTGCCAGTAGGGGGACAGGGGGAATTTCACCCCTCCACTTT. It encodes CASRGTGGISPLHF.

V usage is TRBV7-9 and J usage is TRBJ2-1, with 10 positions matching TRBD2. The J segment lost 4 bases and the V segment lost 6 bases, leaving 6 bases of the junction unmatched. The CDR3 is 15 amino acids. Germline CDR1 is SEHNR and CDR2 is FQNEAQ (reference sequence). This chain's CDR3 is CASSFTSGAYNEQFF. The CDR3, as DNA: TGTGCCAGCAGTTTCACTAGCGGGGCATACAATGAGCAGTTCTTC. Full variable domain (remainder filled in from reference TRBV7-9 and TRBJ2-1): DTGVSQNPRHKITKRGQNVTFRCDPISEHNRLYWYRQTLGQGPEFLTYFQNEAQLEKSRLLSDRFSAERPKGSFSTLEIQRTEQGDSAMYLCASSFTSGAYNEQFFGPGTRLTVL.